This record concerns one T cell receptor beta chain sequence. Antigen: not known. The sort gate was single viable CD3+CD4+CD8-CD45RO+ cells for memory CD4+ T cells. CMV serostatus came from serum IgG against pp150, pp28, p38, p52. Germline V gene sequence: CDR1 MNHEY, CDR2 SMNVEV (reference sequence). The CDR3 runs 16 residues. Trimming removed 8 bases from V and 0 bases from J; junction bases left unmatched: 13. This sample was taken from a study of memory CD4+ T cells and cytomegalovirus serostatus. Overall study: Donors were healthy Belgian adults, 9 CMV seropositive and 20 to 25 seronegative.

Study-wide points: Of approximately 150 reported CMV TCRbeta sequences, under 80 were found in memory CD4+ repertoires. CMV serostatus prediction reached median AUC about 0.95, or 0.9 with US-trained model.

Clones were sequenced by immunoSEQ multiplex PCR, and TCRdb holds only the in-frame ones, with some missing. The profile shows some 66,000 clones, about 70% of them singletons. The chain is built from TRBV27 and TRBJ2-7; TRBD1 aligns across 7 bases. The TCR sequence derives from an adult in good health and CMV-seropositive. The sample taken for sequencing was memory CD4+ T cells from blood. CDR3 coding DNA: TGTGCCAGCCCCTCAGAAGGACAGGAACCCTCCTACGAGCAGTACTTC. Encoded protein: CASPSEGQEPSYEQYF.